This T cell receptor beta chain was observed in a study of T cell repertoires and HLA-DP antigens. Across the whole study: Alloreactive CD4+ T cells targeted HLA-DP on transduced HeLa.

Only in-frame clones appear in the TCRdb table, and some are missing; sequencing was by immunoSEQ multiplex PCR. The table lists 85,000 to 90,000 clones, approximately 86% of them singletons. V lost 0 bases to trimming and J lost 2 bases, with 10 bases between them. Per the germline V gene, CDR1 is LNHNV and CDR2 is YYDKDF (reference sequence). This CDR3 is built from 16 residues. To note about this clone: Its antigen is unknown.

Points from the study as a whole: Against one allele, clones undetected before culture averaged approximately 36%; against the other, 50% to 65%.

The clonotype comes from a man aged 45-60 years in good health and CMV-seronegative. This chain links TRBV15 with TRBJ1-4, with D unclear. The specimen was CD4+ T cells from PBMCs. The CDR3 coding sequence is TGTGCCACCAGCAGAGATCGGTGGGCCACTAATGAAAAACTGTTTTTT. Encoded protein: CATSRDRWATNEKLFF.